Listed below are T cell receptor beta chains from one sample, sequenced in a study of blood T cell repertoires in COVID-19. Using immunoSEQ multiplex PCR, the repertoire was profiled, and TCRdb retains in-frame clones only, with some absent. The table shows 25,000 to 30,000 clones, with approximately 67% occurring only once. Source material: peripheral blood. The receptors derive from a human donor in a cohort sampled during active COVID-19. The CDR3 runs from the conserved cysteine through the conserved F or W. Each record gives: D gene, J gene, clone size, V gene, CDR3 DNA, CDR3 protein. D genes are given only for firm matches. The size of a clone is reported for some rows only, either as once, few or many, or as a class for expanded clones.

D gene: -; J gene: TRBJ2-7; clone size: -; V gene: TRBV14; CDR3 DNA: TGTGCCAGCAGCCAGAACCTGAGGGCGCGTCTATACGAGCAGTACTTC; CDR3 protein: CASSQNLRARLYEQYF
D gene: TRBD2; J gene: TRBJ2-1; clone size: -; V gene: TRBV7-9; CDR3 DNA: TGTGCCAGCAGCTTAGATAGCGGGAGTATCTATGAGCAGTTCTTC; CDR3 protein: CASSLDSGSIYEQFF
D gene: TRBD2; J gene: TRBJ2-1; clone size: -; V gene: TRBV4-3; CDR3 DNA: TGCGCCAGCAGCCACATAGCGGGATCGGTCTACAATGAGCAGTTCTTC; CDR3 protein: CASSHIAGSVYNEQFF
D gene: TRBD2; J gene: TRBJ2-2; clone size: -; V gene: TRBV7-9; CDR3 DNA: TGTGCCAGCAGCCCGCTGTACGGCGGGAGAACCGGGGAGCTGTTTTTT; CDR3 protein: CASSPLYGGRTGELFF
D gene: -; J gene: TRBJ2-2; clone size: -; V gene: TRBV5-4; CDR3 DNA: TGTGCCAGCAGCTTGTTGGTCCAGGGCGCCGGGGAGCTGTTTTTT; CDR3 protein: CASSLLVQGAGELFF
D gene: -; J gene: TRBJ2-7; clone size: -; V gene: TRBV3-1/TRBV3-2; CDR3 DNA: TGTGCCAGCAGCCAAGCAGAGGGCGAGCAGTACTTC; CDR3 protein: CASSQAEGEQYF
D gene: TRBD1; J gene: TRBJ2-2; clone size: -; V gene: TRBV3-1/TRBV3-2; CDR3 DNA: TGTGCCAGCAGCCACAGCTTACTCCTACAGGGGCGAACCACCGGGGAGCTGTTTTTT; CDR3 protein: CASSHSLLLQGRTTGELFF
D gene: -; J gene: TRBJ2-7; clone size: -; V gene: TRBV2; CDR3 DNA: TGTGCCAGCAGTGAAGCTGCGGCAGCCTCCTACGAGCAGTACTTC; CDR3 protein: CASSEAAAASYEQYF
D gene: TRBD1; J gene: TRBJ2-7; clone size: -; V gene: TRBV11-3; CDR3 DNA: TGTGCCAGCAGCCCCCATTCCGGGACAGGAGCCTACGAGCAGTACTTC; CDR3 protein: CASSPHSGTGAYEQYF
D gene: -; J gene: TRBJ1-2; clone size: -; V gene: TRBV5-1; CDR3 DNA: TGCGCCAGCAGCTTGGAGACTTCAGGGGATGGCTACACCTTC; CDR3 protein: CASSLETSGDGYTF
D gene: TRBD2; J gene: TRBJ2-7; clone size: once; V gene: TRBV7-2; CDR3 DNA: TGTGCCAGCAGCCCCATGCGGGGGGGCGGCGAGCAGTACTTC; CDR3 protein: CASSPMRGGGEQYF
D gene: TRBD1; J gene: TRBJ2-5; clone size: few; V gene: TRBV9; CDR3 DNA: TGTGCCAGCAGCGTAGACTGGACAGGGAGTGGGGAGACCCAGTACTTC; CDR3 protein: CASSVDWTGSGETQYF
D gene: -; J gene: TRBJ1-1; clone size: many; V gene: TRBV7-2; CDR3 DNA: TGTGCCAGCAGCCGGAAAGGGGGCACTGAAGCTTTCTTT; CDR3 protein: CASSRKGGTEAFF
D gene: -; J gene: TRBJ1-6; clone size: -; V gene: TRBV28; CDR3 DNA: TGTGCCAGCAGTCCCCGAGGAGGGGCTAATTCACCCCTCCACTTT; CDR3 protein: CASSPRGGANSPLHF
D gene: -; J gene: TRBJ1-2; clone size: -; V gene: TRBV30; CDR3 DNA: TGTGCCTGGAGTGTACCCTACCCCTATGGCTACACCTTC; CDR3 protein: CAWSVPYPYGYTF
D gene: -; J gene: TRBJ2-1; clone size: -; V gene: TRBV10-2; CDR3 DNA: TGCGCCACACTTGGCAGCGAGTACAATGAGCAGTTCTTC; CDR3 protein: CATLGSEYNEQFF
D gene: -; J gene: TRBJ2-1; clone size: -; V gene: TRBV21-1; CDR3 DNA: TGTGCCAGCAGCAAAGATACTGGGACTAGCGGGGGGGAGAACAATGAGCAGTTCTTC; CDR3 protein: CASSKDTGTSGGENNEQFF
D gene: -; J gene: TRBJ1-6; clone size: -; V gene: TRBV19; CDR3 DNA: TGTGCCAGTAGTATCTTCATACTGCGTAATTCACCCCTCCACTTT; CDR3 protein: CASSIFILRNSPLHF
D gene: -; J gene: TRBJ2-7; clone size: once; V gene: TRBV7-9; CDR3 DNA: TGTGCCAGCACCTCCCTGGGGCTGCCCTACGAGCAGTACTTC; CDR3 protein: CASTSLGLPYEQYF
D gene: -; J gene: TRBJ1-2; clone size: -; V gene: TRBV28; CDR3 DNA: TGTGCCAGCCACCTCGACACAACTAACTATGGCTACACCTTC; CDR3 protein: CASHLDTTNYGYTF
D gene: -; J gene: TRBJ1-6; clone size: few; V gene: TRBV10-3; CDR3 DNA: TGTGCCATCAGTCCAGGAACGTATAATTCACCCCTCCACTTT; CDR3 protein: CAISPGTYNSPLHF
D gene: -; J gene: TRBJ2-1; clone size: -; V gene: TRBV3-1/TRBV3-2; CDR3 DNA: TGTGCCAGCAGCCAATTCAAGGGAAGGGGCAATGAGCAGTTCTTC; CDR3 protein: CASSQFKGRGNEQFF
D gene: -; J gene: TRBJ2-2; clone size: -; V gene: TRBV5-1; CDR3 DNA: TGCGCCAGCAAAGAGACTTCATTAAACACCGGGGAGCTGTTTTTT; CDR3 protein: CASKETSLNTGELFF
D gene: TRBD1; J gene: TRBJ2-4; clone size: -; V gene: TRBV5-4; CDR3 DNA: TGTGCCAGCAGTTCCGGGACAGGGGGCAAAAACATTCAGTACTTC; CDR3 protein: CASSSGTGGKNIQYF
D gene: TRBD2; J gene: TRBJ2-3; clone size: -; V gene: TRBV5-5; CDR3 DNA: TGTGCCAGCAGCTCTATTGGGTTCTCAGCGGGAGTCACAGATACGCAGTATTTT; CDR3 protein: CASSSIGFSAGVTDTQYF
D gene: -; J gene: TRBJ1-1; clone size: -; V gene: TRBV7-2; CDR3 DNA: TGTGCCAGCAGCTTTGCGGGGACTGAAGCTTTCTTT; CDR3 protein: CASSFAGTEAFF
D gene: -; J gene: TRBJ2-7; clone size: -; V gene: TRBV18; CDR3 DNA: TGTGCCAGCTCACCACTAGCGTCCCTACGGGAGCAGTACTTC; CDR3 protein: CASSPLASLREQYF
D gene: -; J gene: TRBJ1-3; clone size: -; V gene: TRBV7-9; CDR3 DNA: TGTGCCAGCAGCACACCTTACAGGGCTGGAAACACCATATATTTT; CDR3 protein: CASSTPYRAGNTIYF
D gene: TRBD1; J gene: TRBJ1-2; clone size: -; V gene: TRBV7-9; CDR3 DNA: TGTGCCAGCAGCCGGGGGACAGGGGGCGCTGAAGAAGGCTACACCTTC; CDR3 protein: CASSRGTGGAEEGYTF
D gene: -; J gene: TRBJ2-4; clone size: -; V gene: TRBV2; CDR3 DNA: TGTGCCAGCAGTGAAGCGTCGGTATTAGCCAAAAACATTCAGTACTTC; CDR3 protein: CASSEASVLAKNIQYF
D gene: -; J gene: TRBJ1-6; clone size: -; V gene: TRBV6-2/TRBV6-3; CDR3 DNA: TGTGCCAGCAGTTCACAGTACTCAGCACCCCTCCACTTT; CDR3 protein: CASSSQYSAPLHF
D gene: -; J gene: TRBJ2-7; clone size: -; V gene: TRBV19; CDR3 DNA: TGTGCCAGTAGTATAGCGGGAAATGTGGGAGAGCAGTACTTC; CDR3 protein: CASSIAGNVGEQYF
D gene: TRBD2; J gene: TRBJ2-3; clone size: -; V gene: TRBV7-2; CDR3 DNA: TGTGCCAGCAGCTTACCGGGAGGAAGCACAGATACGCAGTATTTT; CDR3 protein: CASSLPGGSTDTQYF
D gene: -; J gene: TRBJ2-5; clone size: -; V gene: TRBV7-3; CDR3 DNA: TGTGCCAGCAGCTTAACGAGCAGGGCCCCCCAGTACTTC; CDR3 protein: CASSLTSRAPQYF
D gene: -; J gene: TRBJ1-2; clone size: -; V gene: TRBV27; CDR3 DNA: TGTGCCAGCAGTCGACCCGGGACACCCTACGGCTACACCTTC; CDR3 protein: CASSRPGTPYGYTF
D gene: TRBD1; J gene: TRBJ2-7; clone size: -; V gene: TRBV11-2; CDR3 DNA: TGTGCCAGCAGCTTAGGGGCGGAGACAGGGCCCTACGAGCAGTACTTC; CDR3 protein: CASSLGAETGPYEQYF
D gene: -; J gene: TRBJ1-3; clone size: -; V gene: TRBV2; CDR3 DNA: TGTGCCAGCAGTGCCGGCAGGGATGCAGGCACCATATATTTT; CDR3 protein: CASSAGRDAGTIYF
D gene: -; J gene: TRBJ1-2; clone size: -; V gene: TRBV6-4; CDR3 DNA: TGTGCCAGCAGTTCTTCTCCCTCGGGTAGCTCCCTATATGGCTACACCTTC; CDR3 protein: CASSSSPSGSSLYGYTF
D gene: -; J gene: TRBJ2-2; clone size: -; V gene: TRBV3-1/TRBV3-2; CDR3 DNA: TGTGCCAGCACACGTCAGGGTCGGCGGAACACCGGGGAGCTGTTTTTT; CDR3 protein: CASTRQGRRNTGELFF
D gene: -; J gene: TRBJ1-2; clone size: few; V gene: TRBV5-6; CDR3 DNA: TGTGCCAGCAGCTCGACAATTGGCGGCTACACCTTC; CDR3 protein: CASSSTIGGYTF
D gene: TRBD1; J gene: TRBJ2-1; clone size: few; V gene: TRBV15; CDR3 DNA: TGTGCCACCAGCGGGGACAGGGGGCAGATTTGGGTTTACGGCAATGAGCAGTTCTTC; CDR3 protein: CATSGDRGQIWVYGNEQFF
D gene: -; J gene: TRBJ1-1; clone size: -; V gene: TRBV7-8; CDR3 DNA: TGTGCCAGCAGCTTGACAGACAGGCGGAACACTGAAGCTTTCTTT; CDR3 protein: CASSLTDRRNTEAFF
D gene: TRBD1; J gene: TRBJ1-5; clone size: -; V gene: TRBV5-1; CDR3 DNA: TGCGCCAGCAGCTTAGGGACAGGGTCTCAGCCCCAGCATTTT; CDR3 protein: CASSLGTGSQPQHF
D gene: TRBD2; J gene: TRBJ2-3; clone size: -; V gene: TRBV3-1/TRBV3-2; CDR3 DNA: TGTGCCAGCAGCCAAAGGACTAGCGGGAGTGACGATACGCAGTATTTT; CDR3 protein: CASSQRTSGSDDTQYF
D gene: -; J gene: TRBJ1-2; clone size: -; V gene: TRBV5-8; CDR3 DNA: TGTGCCAGCATCCTGGACGGAGGAGCTAACTATGGCTACACCTTC; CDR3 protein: CASILDGGANYGYTF
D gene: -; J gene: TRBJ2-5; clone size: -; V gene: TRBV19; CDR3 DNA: TGTGCCAGTAGTATCGGGACAAAAGAGACCCAGTACTTC; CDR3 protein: CASSIGTKETQYF
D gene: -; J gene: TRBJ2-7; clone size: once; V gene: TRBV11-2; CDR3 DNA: TGTGCCAGCAGCTTAGGCGGACTGAACTACGAGCAGTACTTC; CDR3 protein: CASSLGGLNYEQYF
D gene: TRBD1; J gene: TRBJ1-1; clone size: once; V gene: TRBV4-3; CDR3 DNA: TGCGCCAGCAGCCAGGACAGGGGGTCAACTGAAGCTTTCTTT; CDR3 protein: CASSQDRGSTEAFF
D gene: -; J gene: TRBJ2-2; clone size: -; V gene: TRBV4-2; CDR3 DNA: TGTGCCAGCAGCCAAGATTCAGGGGTCGGGGAGCTGTTTTTT; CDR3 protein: CASSQDSGVGELFF